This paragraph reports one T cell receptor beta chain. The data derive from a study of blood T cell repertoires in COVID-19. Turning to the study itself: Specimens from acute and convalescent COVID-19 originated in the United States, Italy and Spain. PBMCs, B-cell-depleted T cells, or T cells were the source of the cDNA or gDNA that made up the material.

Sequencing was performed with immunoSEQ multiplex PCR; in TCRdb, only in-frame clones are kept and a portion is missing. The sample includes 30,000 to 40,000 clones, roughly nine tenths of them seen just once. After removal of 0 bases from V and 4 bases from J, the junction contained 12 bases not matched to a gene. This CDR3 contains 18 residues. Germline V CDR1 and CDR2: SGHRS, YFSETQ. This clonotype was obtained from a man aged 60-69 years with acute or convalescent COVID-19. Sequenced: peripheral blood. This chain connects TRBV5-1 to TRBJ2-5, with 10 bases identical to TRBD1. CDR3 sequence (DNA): TGCGCCAGCAGCTTGGCTCGAACGGGACAGGGGACAGGAGAGACCCAGTACTTC. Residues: CASSLARTGQGTGETQYF. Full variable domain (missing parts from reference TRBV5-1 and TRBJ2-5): KAGVTQTPRYLIKTRGQQVTLSCSPISGHRSVSWYQQTPGQGLQFLFEYFSETQRNKGNFPGRFSGRQFSNSRSEMNVSTLELGDSALYLCASSLARTGQGTGETQYFGPGTRLLVL.